These T cell receptor beta chains were read from a single sample in a study of blood T cell repertoires in COVID-19. Data came from immunoSEQ multiplex PCR; TCRdb stores just in-frame clones and leaves some out. The profile shows about 400,000 clones, 70% to 90% of them singletons. Sequenced sample: peripheral blood. The receptors were sampled from a woman aged 25 to 39 with active or convalescent COVID-19. Each CDR3 is given with its conserved first and last residue.

v_call	j_call	cdr3_aa
TRBV9	TRBJ2-3	CASSPLAGATDTQYF
TRBV19	TRBJ2-1	CASNPRDREGKEQFF
TRBV5-1	TRBJ2-3	CASRLAGVGDTQYF
TRBV5-1	TRBJ1-6	CASSLGGQGADSPLHF
TRBV6-5	TRBJ2-7	CASSRGVGYYEQYF
TRBV28	TRBJ1-2	CASSLGLRGYTF
TRBV6-1	TRBJ1-1	CASSEKDRALNTEAFF
TRBV15	TRBJ1-4	CATSSGAVGLSEKLFF
TRBV20-1	TRBJ2-1	CSATETSSGGWNEQFF
TRBV5-1	TRBJ2-3	CASSFLADAQYF
TRBV7-8	TRBJ1-3	CASSLGDISSGNTIYF
TRBV9	TRBJ1-2	CASSGTGAAYGYTF
TRBV5-1	TRBJ1-1	CASSLEFGVGEAFF
TRBV5-1	TRBJ1-2	CASSQQGSVNYGYTF
TRBV5-4	TRBJ2-7	CASSLDPEGPYEQYF
TRBV3-1/TRBV3-2	TRBJ2-1	CASSRRTYSGSLPYNEQFF
TRBV4-1	TRBJ1-2	CASSQGDRGSNYGYTF
TRBV6-5	TRBJ2-7	CASSYGNGGNYEQYF
TRBV10-2	TRBJ2-5	CASRNSGQETQYF
TRBV2	TRBJ1-1	CASTDGQISDVAFF
TRBV9	TRBJ1-3	CASSVAGGQGAGNTIYF
TRBV2	TRBJ2-7	CASRTDTSSYEQYF
TRBV30	TRBJ1-2	CAWSVGWGLTYGYTF
TRBV28	TRBJ1-6	CASSLTGLENSPLHF
TRBV14	TRBJ2-4	CASSQQEGGAKNIQYF
TRBV27	TRBJ1-5	CASSGGLSNQPQHF
TRBV30	TRBJ1-2	CAWSEFWGDGYYGYTF
TRBV29-1	TRBJ2-6	CSVEIWGPGANVLTF
TRBV7-8	TRBJ1-4	CASSLALTGRAEKLFF
TRBV13	TRBJ2-7	CASSRTGGRYEQYF
TRBV10-2	TRBJ2-7	CASSESIGDSSYEQYF
TRBV5-1	TRBJ1-1	CASSLEELNTEAFF
TRBV21-1	TRBJ1-1	CASSKVAGFEAFF
TRBV11-2	TRBJ1-2	CASSPPQGVGGYTF
TRBV18	TRBJ2-2	CASSPPPGATGELFF
TRBV7-9	TRBJ2-2	CASSRPQGPTGELFF